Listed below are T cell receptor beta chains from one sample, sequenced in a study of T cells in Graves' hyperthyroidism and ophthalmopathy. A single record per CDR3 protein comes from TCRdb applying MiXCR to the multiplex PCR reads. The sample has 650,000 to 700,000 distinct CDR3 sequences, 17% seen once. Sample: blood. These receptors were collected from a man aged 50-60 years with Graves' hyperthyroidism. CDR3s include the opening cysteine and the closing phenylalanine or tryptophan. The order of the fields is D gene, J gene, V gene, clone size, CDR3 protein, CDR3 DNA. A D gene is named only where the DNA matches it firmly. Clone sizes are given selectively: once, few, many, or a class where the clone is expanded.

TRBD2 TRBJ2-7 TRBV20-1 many CSASQIAGATYEQYF TGCAGTGCTAGCCAGATAGCGGGAGCGACCTACGAGCAGTACTTC
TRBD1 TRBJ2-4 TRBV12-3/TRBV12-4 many CASSFQGARGNIQYF TGTGCCAGCAGTTTCCAGGGGGCGCGGGGAAACATTCAGTACTTC
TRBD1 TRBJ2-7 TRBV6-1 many CASSTRRTGFRGGEQYF TGTGCCAGCAGTACCCGGAGGACAGGGTTTAGAGGAGGGGAGCAGTACTTC
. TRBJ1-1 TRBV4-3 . CASSQDVAHLNTEAFF TGCGCCAGCAGCCAAGATGTCGCCCATTTGAACACTGAAGCTTTCTTT
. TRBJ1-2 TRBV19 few CATRPGTNYGYTF TGTGCCACTCGCCCCGGGACCAACTATGGCTACACCTTC
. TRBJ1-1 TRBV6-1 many CASSRLTGNTEAFF TGTGCCAGCAGCCGACTAACGGGGAACACTGAAGCTTTCTTT
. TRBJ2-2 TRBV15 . CATSSYGRDRELFF TGTGCCACCAGCTCCTACGGACGGGACCGGGAGCTGTTTTTT
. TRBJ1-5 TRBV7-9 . CASTPGGGGNQPQHF TGTGCCAGCACCCCGGGGGGGGGGGGCAATCAGCCCCAGCATTTT
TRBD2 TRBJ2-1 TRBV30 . CAWRERLIPGLAGKEFF TGTGCCTGGAGAGAAAGGCTGATACCGGGACTAGCGGGAAAGGAGTTCTTC
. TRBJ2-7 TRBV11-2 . CASSFEIVYEQYF TGTGCCAGCAGCTTCGAAATCGTCTACGAGCAGTACTTC
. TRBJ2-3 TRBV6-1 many CASSEGQQISTDTQYF TGTGCCAGCAGTGAAGGCCAGCAGATTTCCACAGATACGCAGTATTTT
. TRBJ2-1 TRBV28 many CASSFDREGLFF TGTGCCAGCAGTTTCGACAGGGAGGGGTTGTTCTTC
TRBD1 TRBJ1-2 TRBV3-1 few CASSRRGTDVSNYGYTF TGTGCCAGCAGCCGCAGGGGGACTGACGTCTCTAACTATGGCTACACCTTC
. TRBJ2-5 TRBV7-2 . CASSPISATQETQYF TGTGCCAGCAGCCCCATTAGCGCTACCCAAGAGACCCAGTACTTC
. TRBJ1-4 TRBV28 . CASRVGRLEKLFF TGTGCCAGCAGGGTTGGGAGGCTTGAAAAACTGTTTTTT
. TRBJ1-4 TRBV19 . CASSTGVNGEKLFF TGTGCCAGTAGTACGGGCGTCAACGGCGAAAAACTGTTTTTT
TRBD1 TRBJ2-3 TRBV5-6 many CASSWDRGTDTQYF TGTGCCAGCAGCTGGGACAGGGGTACAGATACGCAGTATTTT
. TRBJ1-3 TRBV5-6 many CASSFGGARNTIYF TGTGCCAGCAGCTTCGGGGGCGCTCGAAACACCATATATTTT
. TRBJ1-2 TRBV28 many CASYDKFSYGYTF TGTGCCAGCTACGACAAATTTAGTTATGGCTACACCTTC
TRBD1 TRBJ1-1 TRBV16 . CASSQQTGVSVDTEAFF TGTGCCAGCAGCCAACAAACAGGGGTTTCGGTCGACACTGAAGCTTTCTTT
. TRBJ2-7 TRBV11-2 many CASSLEIDYEQYF TGTGCCAGCAGCTTAGAGATAGACTACGAGCAGTACTTC
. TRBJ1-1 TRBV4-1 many CASSQVSPTNTEAFF TGCGCCAGCAGCCAAGTGTCTCCGACGAACACTGAAGCTTTCTTT
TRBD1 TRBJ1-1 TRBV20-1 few CSARGTGYTEAFF TGCAGTGCTAGAGGGACAGGGTACACTGAAGCTTTCTTT
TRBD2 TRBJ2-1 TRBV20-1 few CSANPRGGPSYNEQFF TGCAGTGCTAATCCTCGGGGGGGACCGTCCTACAATGAGCAGTTCTTC
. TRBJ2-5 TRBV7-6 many CASSPLGYRVGETQYF TGTGCCAGCAGCCCCCTGGGTTACAGGGTGGGAGAGACCCAGTACTTC
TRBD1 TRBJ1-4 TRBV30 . CAWGKGQGPRNEKLFF TGTGCCTGGGGAAAGGGACAGGGTCCCCGTAATGAAAAACTGTTTTTT
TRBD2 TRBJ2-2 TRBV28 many CASRRLAVNTGELFF TGTGCCAGCAGAAGACTAGCGGTGAACACCGGGGAGCTGTTTTTT
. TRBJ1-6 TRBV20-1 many CSAREAGLNSPLHF TGCAGTGCTAGAGAGGCAGGGTTGAATTCACCCCTCCACTTT
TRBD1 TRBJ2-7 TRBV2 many CASSAGGEQYF TGTGCCAGCAGTGCAGGGGGCGAGCAGTACTTC
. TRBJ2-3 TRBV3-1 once CASRGRASGDTQYF TGTGCCAGCAGGGGCCGGGCTTCTGGGGATACGCAGTATTTT
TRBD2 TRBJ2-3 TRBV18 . CASRTRETPDTQYF TGTGCCAGCCGGACGCGGGAGACCCCAGATACGCAGTATTTT
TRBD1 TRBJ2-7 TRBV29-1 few CSVTPWPAPPGQGSYEQYF TGCAGCGTAACCCCTTGGCCCGCCCCGCCGGGACAGGGATCCTACGAGCAGTACTTC
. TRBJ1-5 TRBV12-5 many CASGLTDGQPQHF TGTGCTAGTGGTTTGACGGATGGCCAGCCCCAGCATTTT
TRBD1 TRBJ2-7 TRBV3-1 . CASSQGQRYEQYF TGTGCCAGCAGCCAGGGACAGCGATACGAGCAGTACTTC
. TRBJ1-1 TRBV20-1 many CSARDRKQSNTEAFF TGCAGTGCTAGAGATAGAAAACAATCGAACACTGAAGCTTTCTTT
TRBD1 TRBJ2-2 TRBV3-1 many CASSQGRGLVTGELFF TGTGCCAGCAGCCAAGGCAGGGGGCTAGTAACCGGGGAGCTGTTTTTT
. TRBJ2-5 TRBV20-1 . CSAIGTLGQETQYF TGCAGTGCGATCGGGACTCTGGGCCAAGAGACCCAGTACTTC
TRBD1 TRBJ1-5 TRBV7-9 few CASSSGQRQPQHF TGTGCCAGCAGCTCGGGACAGCGGCAGCCCCAGCATTTT
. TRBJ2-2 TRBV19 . CASSIRDTNTGELFF TGTGCCAGTAGTATTCGAGACACCAACACCGGGGAGCTGTTTTTT
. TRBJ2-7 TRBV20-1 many CSARGDYEQYF TGCAGTGCTCGGGGAGACTACGAGCAGTACTTC
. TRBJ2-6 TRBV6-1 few CASSPPGQLPSGANVLTF TGTGCCAGCAGTCCTCCGGGACAACTGCCCTCTGGGGCCAACGTCCTGACTTTC
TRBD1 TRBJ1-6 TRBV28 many CASGQGHSPLHF TGTGCCAGTGGACAGGGACATTCACCCCTCCACTTT
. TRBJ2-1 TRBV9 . CASAKAAASNEQFF TGTGCCAGCGCCAAGGCCGCAGCCTCCAATGAGCAGTTCTTC
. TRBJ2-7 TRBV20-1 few CSAGSRTVSSYEQYF TGCAGTGCGGGGAGCCGGACAGTAAGCTCCTACGAGCAGTACTTC
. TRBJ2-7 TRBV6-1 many CASSGFRATYEQYF TGTGCCAGCAGTGGATTCAGGGCCACCTACGAGCAGTACTTC
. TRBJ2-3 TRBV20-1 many CSARGPLRGSEVAQYF TGCAGTGCTAGGGGTCCTCTCCGGGGCAGCGAAGTTGCGCAGTATTTT
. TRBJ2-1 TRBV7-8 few CASSLEGGVSYNEQFF TGTGCCAGCAGCTTAGAGGGCGGGGTATCCTACAATGAGCAGTTCTTC